This TCR beta chain was identified in a study of regulatory T cells in long-lasting Graves disease. Study in general: By definition, persistent Graves' disease involved antithyroid drugs for over 5 years alongside positive TSH receptor antibodies. Findings and limits, study-wide: Less diverse TCR repertoires were seen in persistent Graves' patients than in newly diagnosed ones. The number of shared public clonotypes was higher in persistent patients (fewer than 3,000) than new patients (just over 950). Preferential use of TRBV28, TRBJ1-2 and TRBJ2-5 was seen in persistent disease.

The time point here: persistent/refractory GD, antithyroid drugs over 5 years with positive TRAb. Researchers made the TCR library from RNA that was extracted from PBMCs. Assembly of TCR beta libraries relied on iRepertoire HTBI primers together with Arm-PCR of CDR3 regions. One entry per CDR3 protein, called by TCRdb with MiXCR from the multiplex PCR reads. The sample yields about 340,000 distinct CDR3 sequences, 20% seen once. Looked up from germline, CDR1 is LGHNA and CDR2 is YNFKEQ. Germline trimming cut 3 bases from V and 7 bases from J; bases unmatched to any gene: 3. The CDR3 covers 14 residues. This clonotype turned up a few times. Antigen unknown.

The chain has TRBV4-2 and TRBJ1-2; 12 bases are shared with TRBD1. This receptor was obtained from a female donor with Graves disease. The specimen comprised peripheral blood mononuclear cells (PBMCs), sampled when the disease was refractory, from a patient treated with antithyroid drugs. CDR3 nucleotides: TGTGCCAGCAGCCAGGGACAGGGGGCAATTGGCTACACCTTC. Its translation is CASSQGQGAIGYTF.